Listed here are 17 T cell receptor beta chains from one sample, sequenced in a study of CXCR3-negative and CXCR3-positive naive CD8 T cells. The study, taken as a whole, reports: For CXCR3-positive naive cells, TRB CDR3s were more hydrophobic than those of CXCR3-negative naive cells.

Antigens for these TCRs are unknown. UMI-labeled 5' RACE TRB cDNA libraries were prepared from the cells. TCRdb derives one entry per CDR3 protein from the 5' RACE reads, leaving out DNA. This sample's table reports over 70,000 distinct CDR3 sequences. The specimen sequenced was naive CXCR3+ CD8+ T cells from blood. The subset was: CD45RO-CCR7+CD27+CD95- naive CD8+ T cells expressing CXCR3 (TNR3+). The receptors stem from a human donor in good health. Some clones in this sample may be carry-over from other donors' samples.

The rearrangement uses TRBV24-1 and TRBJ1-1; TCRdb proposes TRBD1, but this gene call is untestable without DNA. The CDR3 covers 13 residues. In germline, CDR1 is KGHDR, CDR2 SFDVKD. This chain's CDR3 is CATSEGQGSEAFF.

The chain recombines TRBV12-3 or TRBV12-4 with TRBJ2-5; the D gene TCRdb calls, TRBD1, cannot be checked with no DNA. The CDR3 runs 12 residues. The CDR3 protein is CASNTLGETQYF.

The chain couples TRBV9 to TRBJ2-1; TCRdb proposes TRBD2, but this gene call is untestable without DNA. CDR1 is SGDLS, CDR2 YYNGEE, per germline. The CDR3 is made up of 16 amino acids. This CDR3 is CASSVDLADSYNEQFF.

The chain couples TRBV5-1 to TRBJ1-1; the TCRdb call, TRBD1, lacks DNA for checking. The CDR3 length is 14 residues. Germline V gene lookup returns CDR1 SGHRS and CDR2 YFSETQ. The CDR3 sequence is CASSFRGPNTEAFF.

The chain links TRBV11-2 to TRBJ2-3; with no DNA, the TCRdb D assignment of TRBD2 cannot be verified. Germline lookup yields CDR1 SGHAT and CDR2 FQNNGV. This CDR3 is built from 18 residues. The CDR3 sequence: CASSLGLAGPTPLDTQYF.

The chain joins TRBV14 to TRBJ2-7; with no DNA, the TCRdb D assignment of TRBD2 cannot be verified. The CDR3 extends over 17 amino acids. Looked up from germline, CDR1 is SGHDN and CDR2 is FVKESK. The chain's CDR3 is CASSQDAAAGWTYEQYF.

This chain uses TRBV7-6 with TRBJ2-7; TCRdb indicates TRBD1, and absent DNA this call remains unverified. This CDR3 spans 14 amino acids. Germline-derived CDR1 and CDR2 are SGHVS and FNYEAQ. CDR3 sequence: CASSQWGQGYEQYF.

The CDR3 loop reads CDSSLRDSPHEQYF. The chain uses TRBV7-2 and TRBJ2-7; checking the TCRdb D call of TRBD1 is not possible without DNA. CDR1 and CDR2 (germline): SGHTA, FQGNSA. This CDR3 has 14 residues.

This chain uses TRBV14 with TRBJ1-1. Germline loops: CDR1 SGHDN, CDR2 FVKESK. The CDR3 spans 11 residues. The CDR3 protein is CASSQNTEAFF.

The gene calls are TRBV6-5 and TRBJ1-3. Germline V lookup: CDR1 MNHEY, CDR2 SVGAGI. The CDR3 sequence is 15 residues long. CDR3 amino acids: CASRLSLGTGNTIYF.

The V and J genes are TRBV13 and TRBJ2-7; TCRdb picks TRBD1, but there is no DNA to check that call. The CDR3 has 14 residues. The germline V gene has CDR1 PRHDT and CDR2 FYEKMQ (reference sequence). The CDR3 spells CASSPGTGPGEQYF.

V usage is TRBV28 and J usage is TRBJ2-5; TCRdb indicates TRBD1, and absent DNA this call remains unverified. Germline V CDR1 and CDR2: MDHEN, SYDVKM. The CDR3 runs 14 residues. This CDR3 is CASSSRDREETQYF.

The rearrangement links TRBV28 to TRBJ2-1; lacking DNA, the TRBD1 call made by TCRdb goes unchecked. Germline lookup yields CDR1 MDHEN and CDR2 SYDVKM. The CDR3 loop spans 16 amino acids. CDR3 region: CASSLGGLPSYNEQFF. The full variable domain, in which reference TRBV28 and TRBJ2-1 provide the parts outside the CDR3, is DVKVTQSSRYLVKRTGEKVFLECVQDMDHENMFWYRQDPGLGLRLIYFSYDVKMKEKGDIPEGYSVSREKKERFSLILESASTNQTSMYLCASSLGGLPSYNEQFFGPGTRLTVL.

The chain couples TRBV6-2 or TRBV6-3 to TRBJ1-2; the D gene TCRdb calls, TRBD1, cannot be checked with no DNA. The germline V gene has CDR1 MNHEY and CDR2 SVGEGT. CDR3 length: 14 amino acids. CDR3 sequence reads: CASRWDSPYYGYTF.

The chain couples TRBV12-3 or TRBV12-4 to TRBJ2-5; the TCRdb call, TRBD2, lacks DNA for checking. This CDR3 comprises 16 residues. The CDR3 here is CASSSSGGPWQETQYF.

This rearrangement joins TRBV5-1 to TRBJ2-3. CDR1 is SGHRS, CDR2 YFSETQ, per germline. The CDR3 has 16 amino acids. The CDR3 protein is CASSFLIGLRSDTQYF.

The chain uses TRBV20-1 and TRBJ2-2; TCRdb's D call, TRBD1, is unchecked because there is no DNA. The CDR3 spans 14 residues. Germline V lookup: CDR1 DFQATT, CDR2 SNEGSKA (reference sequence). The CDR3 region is CSARVTGDTGELFF.